Listed below are T cell receptor beta chains from one sample, sequenced in a study of control samples from healthy donors and cancer patients. The method was immunoSEQ multiplex PCR; TCRdb's version includes in-frame clones alone and lacks a portion of them. The table shows roughly 120,000 clones, with 90% occurring only once. Sequenced input: blood. These receptors were taken from a human donor in good health. The donor label of this sample is uncertain. The CDR3 runs from the conserved cysteine through the conserved F or W. The D gene is left open where the match is weak. Clone sizes are given selectively: once, few, many, or a class where the clone is expanded.

abundance	v_gene	d_gene	j_gene	CDR3aa	CDR3nt
-	TRBV18	-	TRBJ2-3	CASSPGDLSRGVYF	TGTGCCAGCTCACCAGGGGACTTGAGCAGAGGGGTGTATTTT
-	TRBV6-6	-	TRBJ1-5	CASSYSSNSNQPQHF	TGTGCCAGCAGTTACTCCTCAAATAGCAATCAGCCCCAGCATTTT
once	TRBV30	-	TRBJ2-5	CAWSPGRKETQYF	TGTGCCTGGAGTCCAGGACGAAAAGAGACCCAGTACTTC
-	TRBV6-5	TRBD2	TRBJ2-3	CASSSTSGARDTQYF	TGTGCCAGCAGTTCCACTAGCGGGGCTAGAGATACGCAGTATTTT
-	TRBV13	-	TRBJ2-7	CASSDGLVSDTYEQYF	TGTGCCAGCAGCGATGGCTTAGTAAGTGACACCTACGAGCAGTACTTC
-	TRBV12-3/TRBV12-4	-	TRBJ1-1	CASKKQEGTEAFF	TGTGCCAGCAAAAAACAGGAGGGCACTGAAGCTTTCTTT
-	TRBV10-3	TRBD1	TRBJ2-5	CAICPGGGETQYF	TGTGCCATCTGCCCAGGGGGCGGAGAGACCCAGTACTTC
-	TRBV5-6	-	TRBJ2-7	CASSSTYEQYF	TGTGCCAGCAGCTCAACCTACGAGCAGTACTTC
-	TRBV19	-	TRBJ2-7	CASSISTGNYEQYF	TGTGCCAGTAGTATAAGCACAGGGAACTACGAGCAGTACTTC
-	TRBV14	-	TRBJ2-3	CASSPLGGHQGDTQYF	TGTGCCAGCAGCCCCCTCGGGGGCCACCAGGGGGATACGCAGTATTTT
few	TRBV2	-	TRBJ2-6	CASWAGSTISGANVLTF	TGTGCCAGTTGGGCAGGGTCTACCATCTCTGGGGCCAACGTCCTGACTTTC
-	TRBV2	-	TRBJ1-1	CASSAFGADTEAFF	TGTGCCAGCAGTGCCTTCGGGGCGGACACTGAAGCTTTCTTT
once	TRBV27	-	TRBJ1-6	CASSLAGNSPLHF	TGTGCCAGCAGTTTGGCGGGGAATTCACCCCTCCACTTT
-	TRBV6-1	-	TRBJ1-2	CASSEAGGYGYTF	TGTGCCAGCAGTGAAGCGGGGGGTTATGGCTACACCTTC
-	TRBV10-3	-	TRBJ2-2	CAISEQGRGTGELFF	TGTGCCATTAGTGAACAGGGGAGGGGCACCGGGGAGCTGTTTTTT